The 5 T cell receptor beta chains below come from one sample, sequenced in a study of shared clonotypes between healthy human individuals. Method: immunoSEQ multiplex PCR; TCRdb's copy keeps in-frame clones and lacks some. Here the sample spans 2 million to 2.5 million clones, 90% to 95% being singletons. The sequenced material came from naive CD4+ T cells sorted from blood. Regarding subset: CD45RA+ positively selected. The receptors here all came from a man between 18 and 35 years old in good health.

This chain links TRBV28 with TRBJ2-1; 9 bases are a match to TRBD2. Germline V lookup: CDR1 MDHEN, CDR2 SYDVKM. With V trimmed by 5 bases and J by 2 bases, 4 bases remained unmatched. The CDR3 runs 15 residues. The CDR3 loop reads CASSEAGGPYNEQFF. The DNA of the CDR3 is TGTGCCAGCAGTGAGGCGGGGGGGCCCTACAATGAGCAGTTCTTC. Supplemented by reference TRBV28 and TRBJ2-1, the full variable domain reads DVKVTQSSRYLVKRTGEKVFLECVQDMDHENMFWYRQDPGLGLRLIYFSYDVKMKEKGDIPEGYSVSREKKERFSLILESASTNQTSMYLCASSEAGGPYNEQFFGPGTRLTVL.

This chain joins TRBV2 and TRBJ2-5, with TRBD1 matching over 8 bases. V was clipped by 3 bases and J by 5 bases; unmatched bases: 8. This CDR3 has 15 residues. Looked up from germline, CDR1 is SNHLY and CDR2 is FYNNEI. The CDR3: CASSEDRVGLETQYF. The CDR3 DNA reads TGTGCCAGCAGTGAGGACAGGGTGGGTTTGGAGACCCAGTACTTC.

A remark on this clone: Other DNA sequences in the same sample also yield this CDR3. The chain carries TRBV18 and TRBJ2-5; a possible D gene is TRBD2 (6 bases). The germline V gene encodes CDR1 KGHSH and CDR2 LQKENI. V was cut by 6 bases and J by 5 bases, with 13 bases left in between. There are 13 residues in the CDR3. CDR3 loop: CASSSGGVETQYF. CDR3 nucleotide sequence: TGTGCCAGCTCCTCTGGAGGGGTGGAGACCCAGTACTTC. Using reference TRBV18 and TRBJ2-5 for the parts outside the CDR3, the full variable domain is NAGVMQNPRHLVRRRGQEARLRCSPMKGHSHVYWYRQLPEEGLKFMVYLQKENIIDESGMPKERFSAEFPKEGPSILRIQQVVRGDSAAYFCASSSGGVETQYFGPGTRLLVL.

On this clone itself: At one of its ends the junction is not consistent with the germline gene, which may arise from a read error. The chain couples TRBV30 to TRBJ2-7; the D gene is possibly TRBD1 (5 bases). Per the germline V gene, CDR1 is GTSNPN and CDR2 is SVGIG (reference sequence). This CDR3 comprises 12 residues. The CDR3 DNA is TGTGCCTGGAGCCCACTCCAGGGTGATCTGGACTTC. It codes for CAWSPLQGDLDF.

The CDR3 here is CASNRGQGGHSPLHF. CDR3 in DNA: TGTGCCAGCAACCGGGGACAGGGCGGACATTCACCCCTCCACTTT. The V gene is TRBV6-5, the J gene TRBJ1-6; 9 bases agree with TRBD1. The germline V gene has CDR1 MNHEY and CDR2 SVGAGI. The V and J ends lost 7 bases and 8 bases, in that order; junction bases with no gene match: 9. The CDR3 length is 15 residues.